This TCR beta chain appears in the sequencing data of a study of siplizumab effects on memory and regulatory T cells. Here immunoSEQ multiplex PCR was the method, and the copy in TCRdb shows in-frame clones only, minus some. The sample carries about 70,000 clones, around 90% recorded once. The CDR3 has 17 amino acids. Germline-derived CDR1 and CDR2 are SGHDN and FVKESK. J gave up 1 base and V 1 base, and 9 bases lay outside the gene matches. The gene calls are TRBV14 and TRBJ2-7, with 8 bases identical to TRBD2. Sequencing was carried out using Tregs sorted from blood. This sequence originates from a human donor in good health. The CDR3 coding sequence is TGTGCCAGCAGCCAAGTCTTGAGCGGGAGTTCGTCCTACGAGCAGTACTTC. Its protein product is CASSQVLSGSSSYEQYF.